Shown below are 31 T cell receptor beta chains from a single sample sequenced in a study of monozygotic twins with inflammatory bowel disease. For each CDR3 protein, TCRdb gives one entry from its re-call of the 5' RACE reads, without DNA. The table lists about 110,000 distinct CDR3 sequences. Source material: blood. These receptor sequences come from a human donor with ulcerative colitis or Crohn's disease, or a healthy co-twin of an affected twin (not recorded which).

The chain combines TRBV7-2 with TRBJ2-7; the TCRdb D gene call, TRBD1, has no DNA to confirm it. Germline loops: CDR1 SGHTA, CDR2 FQGNSA. The CDR3 is 14 amino acids. The CDR3 protein is CASSLDTTGREQYF.

This sequence joins TRBV20-1 and TRBJ1-6. CDR1 and CDR2 (germline): DFQATT, SNEGSKA (reference sequence). The CDR3 has 14 residues. The CDR3 reads CSARFGSGNSPLHF.

CDR3 protein: CASSPTGPPTQETQYF. This chain uses TRBV6-1 with TRBJ2-5; TCRdb indicates TRBD2, and absent DNA this call remains unverified. This CDR3 spans 16 amino acids. Germline V gene lookup returns CDR1 MNHNS and CDR2 SASEGT.

The V and J genes are TRBV4-1 and TRBJ1-5; the D gene TCRdb calls, TRBD1, cannot be checked with no DNA. Germline-derived CDR1 and CDR2 are MGHRA and YSYEKL. The CDR3 spans 17 residues. CDR3 in amino acids: CASSPTGYENSNQPQHF.

This sequence joins TRBV5-1 and TRBJ2-5; TCRdb calls TRBD2, which cannot be checked without DNA. The CDR3 has 16 residues. Germline CDR1 and CDR2: SGHRS and YFSETQ. CDR3 sequence reads: CASSLGLAGDLETQYF.

The chain has TRBV7-9 and TRBJ1-2; without DNA, the TCRdb call of TRBD1 cannot be checked. Germline CDR1 is SEHNR and CDR2 is FQNEAQ (reference sequence). CDR3 length equals 16 residues. The CDR3 loop reads CASSRVVTGGRDGYTF.

The V gene is TRBV5-8, the J gene TRBJ2-7; TCRdb designates TRBD1, a call that cannot be tested without DNA. Germline CDR1 SGHTS, CDR2 YDEGEE. This CDR3 is built from 15 residues. The CDR3 sequence: CASSRELGRQDEQYF.

This chain uses TRBV6-2 or TRBV6-3 with TRBJ2-1; absent DNA, TCRdb's TRBD2 call cannot be checked. Germline CDR1 MNHEY, CDR2 SVGEGT. This CDR3 region has 17 residues. The CDR3 sequence is CASSTLRTSGRANEQFF.

This sequence joins TRBV19 and TRBJ1-6; the D gene TCRdb calls, TRBD1, cannot be checked with no DNA. In germline, CDR1 is LNHDA, CDR2 SQIVND (reference sequence). The CDR3 has 14 residues. CDR3 in amino acids: CASSVGPGDSPLHF.

The chain combines TRBV12-3 or TRBV12-4 with TRBJ2-3; TCRdb outputs TRBD1, but without DNA this stays unchecked. The CDR3 sequence is 16 residues long. The CDR3: CASSFLPGQGTDTQYF.

The chain couples TRBV4-1 to TRBJ2-7; TCRdb gives TRBD2 as the D gene, but with no DNA this cannot be confirmed. Per germline, CDR1 MGHRA and CDR2 YSYEKL. CDR3 length: 16 residues. CDR3 sequence: CASSTGGVAGYYEQYF.

The rearrangement links TRBV20-1 to TRBJ1-2. Per the germline V gene, CDR1 is DFQATT and CDR2 is SNEGSKA (reference sequence). CDR3 length: 13 residues. The CDR3 spells CSARALHSGGYTF.

The chain employs TRBV5-4 and TRBJ2-5. The CDR3 loop spans 14 amino acids. Germline V lookup: CDR1 SGHNT, CDR2 YYREEE (reference sequence). The CDR3: CASSLSRSGETQYF.

V gene TRBV5-1 combines with J gene TRBJ1-1. This CDR3 is 14 amino acids long. Germline V gives CDR1 SGHRS, CDR2 YFSETQ. The CDR3 spells CASSLTERNTEAFF. Looking up the rest from reference TRBV5-1 and TRBJ1-1 gives the full variable domain: KAGVTQTPRYLIKTRGQQVTLSCSPISGHRSVSWYQQTPGQGLQFLFEYFSETQRNKGNFPGRFSGRQFSNSRSEMNVSTLELGDSALYLCASSLTERNTEAFFGQGTRLTVV.

The V gene is TRBV10-3, the J gene TRBJ1-1. The germline gives CDR1 ENHRY, CDR2 SYGVKD. The CDR3 is made up of 14 amino acids. Here the CDR3 reads CAISDYQSNTEAFF.

The V and J genes are TRBV6-1 and TRBJ2-1. Per germline, CDR1 MNHNS and CDR2 SASEGT. CDR3 size: 16 residues. CDR3 amino acids: CASRAAMISSYNEQFF.

The chain links TRBV20-1 to TRBJ1-1; TCRdb outputs TRBD1, but without DNA this stays unchecked. Germline V gene lookup returns CDR1 DFQATT and CDR2 SNEGSKA (reference sequence). CDR3 length equals 13 residues. The CDR3 protein is CSAKTGFNTEAFF.

This chain uses TRBV6-4 with TRBJ2-1. The CDR3 totals 15 residues. Germline V gene lookup returns CDR1 MRHNA and CDR2 SNTAGT. The CDR3 protein is CASSDSEGPYNEQFF.

CDR3 sequence reads: CASIPAPGTGGNTIYF. The chain joins TRBV28 to TRBJ1-3; the TCRdb call, TRBD1, lacks DNA for checking. This CDR3 spans 16 amino acids. CDR1 and CDR2 (germline): MDHEN, SYDVKM.

This chain connects TRBV12-5 to TRBJ2-7; TCRdb designates TRBD2, a call that cannot be tested without DNA. This CDR3 comprises 14 residues. In germline, CDR1 is LGHNT, CDR2 FRNRAP. The CDR3 here is CASGGWRATVEQYF. The complete variable domain, with remaining parts taken from reference TRBV12-5 and TRBJ2-7, reads DARVTQTPRHKVTEMGQEVTMRCQPILGHNTVFWYRQTMMQGLELLAYFRNRAPLDDSGMPKDRFSAEMPDATLATLKIQPSEPRDSAVYFCASGGWRATVEQYFGPGTRLTVT.

The chain has TRBV7-3 and TRBJ1-1; absent DNA, TCRdb's TRBD1 call cannot be checked. CDR3 length: 13 amino acids. CDR1 and CDR2 (germline): SGHTA, FQGTGA. CDR3 sequence reads: CASSVPGRDEAFF.

This rearrangement joins TRBV28 to TRBJ2-7; without DNA, the TCRdb call of TRBD1 cannot be checked. Germline CDR1 and CDR2: MDHEN and SYDVKM. This CDR3 is built from 14 residues. The CDR3 reads CASSPGGQPYEQYF.

This sequence joins TRBV12-3 or TRBV12-4 and TRBJ1-1; TCRdb picks TRBD1, but there is no DNA to check that call. This CDR3 is built from 14 residues. The CDR3: CASRNTGGKTEAFF.

The chain carries TRBV4-1 and TRBJ2-7; TCRdb outputs TRBD1, but without DNA this stays unchecked. Germline CDR1 is MGHRA and CDR2 is YSYEKL. There are 15 residues in the CDR3. The CDR3 sequence: CASSQWDRGTIEQYF.

The CDR3 loop reads CASSPRSRSSYEQYF. The chain combines TRBV18 with TRBJ2-7. The CDR3 loop spans 15 amino acids. Germline loops: CDR1 KGHSH, CDR2 LQKENI.

The CDR3 sequence is CASSAGQGSDEQYF. V usage is TRBV28 and J usage is TRBJ2-7; TCRdb's assignment of TRBD1 cannot be checked, as there is no DNA. Germline assignment: CDR1 MDHEN and CDR2 SYDVKM. The CDR3 is 14 residues long.

The chain carries TRBV28 and TRBJ2-7; the TRBD1 assignment by TCRdb is unverifiable without DNA. The CDR3 loop spans 14 amino acids. Germline assignment: CDR1 MDHEN and CDR2 SYDVKM. The CDR3: CASSPSLPSIKQYF.

This rearrangement joins TRBV11-2 to TRBJ2-1. CDR1 and CDR2 (germline): SGHAT, FQNNGV. The CDR3 totals 13 residues. The chain's CDR3 is CASSLGRVNEQFF.

This chain connects TRBV12-3 or TRBV12-4 to TRBJ2-1; TCRdb proposes TRBD1, but this gene call is untestable without DNA. The CDR3 consists of 15 residues. Here the CDR3 reads CASSPQDRENNEQFF.

The chain uses TRBV11-3 and TRBJ2-1; TCRdb lists TRBD1, though no DNA is available to test this call. Germline loops: CDR1 SGHNT, CDR2 YENEEA. The CDR3 extends over 16 amino acids. CDR3 region: CASSYSIDRAVREQFF.

The V and J genes are TRBV20-1 and TRBJ1-2; absent DNA, TCRdb's TRBD1 call cannot be checked. This CDR3 contains 12 residues. Germline V gives CDR1 DFQATT, CDR2 SNEGSKA (reference sequence). CDR3 amino acids: CSAEDRVYGYTF.